Detailed here is one T cell receptor beta chain. At least 7 million PBMCs were isolated per sample. A sample-barcoded 5' primer and a J-beta primer mix were used in a second PCR of roughly 6 to 12 cycles. TCRdb itself ran the 5' RACE reads through MiXCR, one entry per CDR3 protein. The table shows about 930,000 distinct CDR3 sequences, with 25% to 35% occurring only once. Germline CDR1 reads KGHDR; CDR2 reads SFDVKD. V trimming: 4 bases; J trimming: 2 bases; junction bases outside the gene matches: 8. CDR3 length equals 16 residues. This sample was included in a study of blood T cells in healthy people across ages. Looking at the study overall: Per two T cells, about one barcoded beta molecule was captured through template switching.

These data also formed part of another study, on T cells of mothers and their children.

Sample: blood. The genes are TRBV24-1 and TRBJ2-5; 8 bases are a match to TRBD1. This TCR came from a middle-aged woman in good health. In nucleotides, the CDR3 is TGTGCCACCAGTGACCGATTAGGACAGGGTCAAGAGACCCAGTACTTC. Residues: CATSDRLGQGQETQYF.